The entry below gives a single T cell receptor (beta chain) sequence along with its context. Antigen: not known. CDR1 SGHAT and CDR2 FQNNGV come from the germline V gene. The CDR3 extends over 12 amino acids. V lost 5 bases and J 2 bases, leaving 7 bases between the germline ends. The data belong to a study of T cell responses to AZD1222 COVID-19 vaccine. Study information: Investigators merged groups given second doses at roughly 4 or roughly 12 weeks.

Study-wide findings and caveats: Repertoires were sampled only after the peak T cell response. Seropositivity was recorded at baseline in only a handful of AZD1222 recipients. In a largely white British group with more females than males, clonal diversity was possibly underestimated.

Clones were sequenced by immunoSEQ multiplex PCR, and TCRdb holds only the in-frame ones, with some missing. The data show around 120,000 clones, just over 90% seen once. This TCR was recovered from an adult in good health. This specimen was peripheral blood, taken on day 0 of AZD1222 vaccination. The rearrangement uses TRBV11-2 and TRBJ2-7; tentative D call: TRBD2 (5 bases). In DNA form, the CDR3 reads TGTGCCAGCAGCCTCGGGGCCTACGAGCAGTACTTC. Translation gives CASSLGAYEQYF.